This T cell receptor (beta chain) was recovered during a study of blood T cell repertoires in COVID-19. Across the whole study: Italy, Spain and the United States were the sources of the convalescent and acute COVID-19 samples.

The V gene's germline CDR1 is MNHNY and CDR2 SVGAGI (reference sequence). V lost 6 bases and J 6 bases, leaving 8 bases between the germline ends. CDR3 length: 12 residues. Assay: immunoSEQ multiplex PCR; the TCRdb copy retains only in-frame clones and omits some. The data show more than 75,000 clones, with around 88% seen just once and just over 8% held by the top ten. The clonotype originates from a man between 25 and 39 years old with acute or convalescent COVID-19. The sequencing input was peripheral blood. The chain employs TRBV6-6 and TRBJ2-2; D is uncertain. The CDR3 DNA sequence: TGTGCCAGCAGGAGGCTAGCCGGGGAGCTGTTTTTT. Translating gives CASRRLAGELFF.